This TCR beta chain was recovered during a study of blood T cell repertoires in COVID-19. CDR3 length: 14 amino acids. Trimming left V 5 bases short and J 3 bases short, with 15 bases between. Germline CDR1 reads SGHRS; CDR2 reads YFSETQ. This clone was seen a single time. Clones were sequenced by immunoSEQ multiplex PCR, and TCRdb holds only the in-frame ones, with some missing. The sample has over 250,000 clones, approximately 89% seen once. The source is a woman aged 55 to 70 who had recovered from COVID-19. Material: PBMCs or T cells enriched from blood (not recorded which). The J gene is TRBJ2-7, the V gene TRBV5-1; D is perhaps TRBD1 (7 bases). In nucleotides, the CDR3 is TGCGCCAGCAGGCCAACAGGGGAGGTCTACGAGCAGTACTTC. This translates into CASRPTGEVYEQYF.